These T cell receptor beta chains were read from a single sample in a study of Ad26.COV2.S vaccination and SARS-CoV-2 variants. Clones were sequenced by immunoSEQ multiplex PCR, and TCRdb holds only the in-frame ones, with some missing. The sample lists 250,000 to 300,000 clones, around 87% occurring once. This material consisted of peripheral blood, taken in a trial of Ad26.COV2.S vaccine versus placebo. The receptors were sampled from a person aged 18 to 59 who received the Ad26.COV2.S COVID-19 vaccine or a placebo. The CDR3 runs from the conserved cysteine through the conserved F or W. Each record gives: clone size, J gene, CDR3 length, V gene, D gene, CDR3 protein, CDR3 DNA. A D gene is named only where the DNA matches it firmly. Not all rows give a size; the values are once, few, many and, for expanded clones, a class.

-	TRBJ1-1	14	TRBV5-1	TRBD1	CASSFDRGGTEAFF	TGCGCCAGCAGCTTCGACAGGGGAGGCACTGAAGCTTTCTTT
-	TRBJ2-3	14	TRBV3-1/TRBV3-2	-	CASSQGVPADTQYF	TGTGCCAGCAGCCAGGGCGTCCCGGCAGATACGCAGTATTTT
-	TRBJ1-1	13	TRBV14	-	CASSQDQRQSAFF	TGTGCCAGCAGCCAAGACCAGCGACAGTCGGCTTTCTTT
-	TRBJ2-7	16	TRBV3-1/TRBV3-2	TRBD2	CASSQDSGRARGEQYF	TGTGCCAGCAGCCAAGATAGCGGGAGGGCTCGAGGCGAGCAGTACTTC
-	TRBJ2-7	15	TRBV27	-	CASSYQDSSSYEQYF	TGTGCCAGCAGTTACCAAGACAGTAGCTCCTACGAGCAGTACTTC
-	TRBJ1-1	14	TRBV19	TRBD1	CASSRTGVGTEAFF	TGTGCCAGTAGTAGGACAGGGGTGGGCACTGAAGCTTTCTTT
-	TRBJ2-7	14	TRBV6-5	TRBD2	CASKRYSGSYEQYF	TGTGCCAGCAAACGCTATAGCGGGAGCTACGAGCAGTACTTC
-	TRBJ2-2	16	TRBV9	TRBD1	CASSTVVGGLDGELFF	TGTGCCAGCAGCACCGTGGTAGGGGGCCTTGACGGGGAGCTGTTTTTT
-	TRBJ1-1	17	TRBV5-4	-	CASSPLDGYGMNTEAFF	TGTGCCAGCAGCCCTTTGGACGGATACGGAATGAACACTGAAGCTTTCTTT
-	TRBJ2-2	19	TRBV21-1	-	CASSKALYGTGSNTGELFF	TGTGCCAGCAGCAAAGCGCTTTACGGGACAGGGAGTAACACCGGGGAGCTGTTTTTT
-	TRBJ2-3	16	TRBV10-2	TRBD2	CAARASGRAFADTQYF	TGCGCCGCAAGGGCTAGCGGGAGGGCCTTCGCAGATACGCAGTATTTT
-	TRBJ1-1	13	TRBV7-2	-	CASSLGIGDKAFF	TGTGCCAGCAGCTTAGGAATAGGAGACAAAGCTTTCTTT
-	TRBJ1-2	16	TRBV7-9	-	CASSLGQVGTDYGYTF	TGTGCCAGCAGCTTAGGGCAAGTAGGGACGGACTATGGCTACACCTTC
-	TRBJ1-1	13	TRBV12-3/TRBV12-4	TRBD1	CASSAGQGRGAFF	TGTGCCAGCAGTGCGGGACAGGGGAGAGGAGCTTTCTTT
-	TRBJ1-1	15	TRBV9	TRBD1	CASSVAAGGNTEAFF	TGTGCCAGCAGCGTAGCGGCAGGGGGAAACACTGAAGCTTTCTTT
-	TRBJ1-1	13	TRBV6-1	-	CASSDQGYTEAFF	TGTGCCAGCAGTGACCAAGGGTACACTGAAGCTTTCTTT
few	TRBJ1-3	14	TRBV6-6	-	CASIQGNVLNTIYF	TGTGCCAGCATCCAGGGAAATGTCCTAAACACCATATATTTT
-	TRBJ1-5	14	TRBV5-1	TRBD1	CASSRGQGGQPQHF	TGCGCCAGCAGCAGAGGACAGGGTGGGCAGCCCCAGCATTTT
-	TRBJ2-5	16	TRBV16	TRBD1	CASSQLRRTGLETQYF	TGTGCCAGCAGCCAATTAAGAAGGACAGGGCTGGAGACCCAGTACTTC
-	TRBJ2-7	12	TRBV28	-	CASRRSSYEQYF	TGTGCCAGCAGACGGAGCTCCTACGAGCAGTACTTC
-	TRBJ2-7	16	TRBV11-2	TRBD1	CASNTHGTGYPYEQYF	TGTGCCAGCAACACACACGGGACAGGGTATCCCTACGAGCAGTACTTC
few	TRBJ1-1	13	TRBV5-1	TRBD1	CASSRGTVTEAFF	TGCGCCAGCAGCAGAGGGACAGTCACTGAAGCTTTCTTT
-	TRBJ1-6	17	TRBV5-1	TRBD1	CASSFAGGGDYNSPLHF	TGCGCCAGCAGCTTCGCGGGAGGGGGCGACTATAATTCACCCCTCCACTTT
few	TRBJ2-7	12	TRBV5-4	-	CASSTGLREQYF	TGTGCCAGCAGTACAGGGCTTCGGGAGCAGTACTTC
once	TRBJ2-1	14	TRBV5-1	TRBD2	CASRLPGLANEQFF	TGCGCCAGCCGCCTACCGGGACTAGCCAATGAGCAGTTCTTC
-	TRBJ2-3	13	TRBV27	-	CASSRGGGNTQYF	TGTGCCAGCAGTCGAGGAGGGGGAAATACGCAGTATTTT
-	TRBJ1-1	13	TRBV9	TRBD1	CASSETGWTEAFF	TGTGCCAGCAGCGAGACAGGGTGGACTGAAGCTTTCTTT
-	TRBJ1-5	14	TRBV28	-	CASSSRGEAQPQHF	TGTGCCAGCAGTTCCAGAGGGGAGGCTCAGCCCCAGCATTTT
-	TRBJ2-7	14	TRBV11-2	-	CASSHRKGSDEQYF	TGTGCCAGCAGCCATCGAAAAGGGTCCGACGAGCAGTACTTC
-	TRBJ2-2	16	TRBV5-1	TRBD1	CASSGLGQQNTGELFF	TGCGCCAGCAGCGGGCTGGGACAGCAGAACACCGGGGAGCTGTTTTTT
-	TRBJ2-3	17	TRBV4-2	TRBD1	CASSQLGGQGITDTQYF	TGTGCCAGCAGCCAACTCGGGGGACAGGGGATCACAGATACGCAGTATTTT
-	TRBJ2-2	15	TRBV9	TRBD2	CASSAQTSSTGELFF	TGTGCCAGCAGCGCCCAGACTAGCAGCACCGGGGAGCTGTTTTTT
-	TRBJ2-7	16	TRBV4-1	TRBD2	CASSQGGRGGSYEQYF	TGCGCCAGCAGCCAAGGAGGACGGGGGGGATCCTACGAGCAGTACTTC
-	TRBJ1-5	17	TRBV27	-	CASSSTRAGRSNQPQHF	TGTGCCAGCAGCTCTACCAGGGCGGGCCGAAGCAATCAGCCCCAGCATTTT
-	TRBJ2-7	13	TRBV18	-	CASSPPGVDEQYF	TGTGCCAGCTCACCACCGGGGGTGGACGAGCAGTACTTC